This TCR beta chain was recovered during a study of CXCR3-negative and CXCR3-positive naive CD8 T cells. Study findings and constraints: Similar TRBV-TRBJ usage was seen in naive cells (both CXCR3-negative and CXCR3-positive), but memory cells differed. Surface CD5 looked about the same in the naive subsets, so the authors worked out TCR strength from TRB CDR3 properties. A higher hydrophobicity marked the TRB CDR3s of CXCR3-positive naive cells versus CXCR3-negative naive cells. Comparably high diversity marked both naive subsets, whereas memory CD8+ cells had much lower diversity. Cryopreserved cells partially lost CXCR3 expression, and fresh PBMCs were used in most assays.

As to this clonotype: Its target is not known.

All TRB cDNA libraries came from 5' RACE performed with UMI labels. TCRdb reprocessed the 5' RACE reads, with one entry per CDR3 protein and no DNA. The sample has tens of thousands of distinct CDR3 sequences. CDR1 is SQVTM and CDR2 is ANQGSEA in the germline V gene. This CDR3 region has 13 residues. This TCR derives from a human donor in good health. Some clones in this sample may be carry-over from other donors' samples. The V and J genes are TRBV29-1 and TRBJ2-7; the D call from TCRdb, TRBD1, cannot be confirmed without DNA. Sequenced material: naive CXCR3+ CD8+ T cells from blood. The subset here: CD45RO-CCR7+CD27+CD95- naive CD8+ T cells expressing CXCR3 (TNR3+). CDR3 protein: CSAAGTGRYEQYF.